This T cell receptor (beta chain) was sequenced during a study of cytomegalovirus exposure and HLA in healthy donors. Healthy bone marrow donors made up the donors. Study-level findings and limits: Across donors, most TCRs were seen rarely, yet some public ones were widespread. As a later analysis revealed, most CMV-associated TCR beta chains appeared HLA-restricted.

As for this clone: The antigen is unknown.

PCR involved 60 Vbeta and 13 Jbeta primers. The protocol was immunoSEQ multiplex PCR, while the TCRdb copy is restricted to in-frame clones and leaves out a portion. The sample holds roughly 150,000 clones; just under 80% are singletons and the top ten take 6.5% to 9%. The sample taken for sequencing was PBMCs. The TCR sequence derives from a woman aged 40 to 49 in good health and CMV-seropositive.

The CDR3 DNA reads as TGTGCCAGCAGTCCGCAGGGTAACTATGGCTACACCTTC. This encodes CASSPQGNYGYTF. This chain connects TRBV27 to TRBJ1-2, with D maybe TRBD1 (5 bases). The germline V gene encodes CDR1 MNHEY and CDR2 SMNVEV (reference sequence). Trimming stripped 5 bases from V and 1 base from J, with 8 bases between. The CDR3 extends over 13 amino acids.